These 7 T cell receptor beta chains originate from one sample sequenced in a study of regulatory T cells in long-lasting Graves disease. Relying on iRepertoire HTBI primers and Arm-PCR of CDR3 regions, the team built TCR beta libraries. TCRdb reanalysed the multiplex PCR reads using MiXCR and keeps one entry per CDR3 protein. Among some 370,000 distinct CDR3 sequences listed, less than 25% were seen once. Time point indicated: persistent/refractory GD, antithyroid drugs over 5 years with positive TRAb. Researchers made the TCR library from RNA that was extracted from PBMCs. The sample here was peripheral blood mononuclear cells (PBMCs), taken when the disease was refractory, from a patient treated with antithyroid drugs. The origin of the receptors is a female donor with Graves disease.

This clonotype was found a few times. This chain links TRBV20-1 with TRBJ2-4, with D possibly TRBD1 on 6 matching bases. This CDR3 region has 13 residues. Germline assignment: CDR1 DFQATT and CDR2 SNEGSKA (reference sequence). Deletions cut 6 bases from V and 4 bases from J, with 13 bases between. This CDR3 is CSANDGQKNIQYF. As DNA, the CDR3 is TGCAGTGCAAACGATGGACAGAAAAACATTCAGTACTTC.

This clonotype occurred a few times. The gene calls are TRBV4-1 and TRBJ1-1; TRBD1 is a possible D gene (6 bases). The CDR3 runs 17 residues. CDR1 is MGHRA, CDR2 YSYEKL, per germline. The ends were cut back, 5 bases at V and 0 bases at J, with 19 bases in the middle. CDR3 coding DNA: TGCGCCAGCAGCTCCCAAGGGGGGTTGGTAATGAACACTGAAGCTTTCTTT. Translated, it gives CASSSQGGLVMNTEAFF.

The chain recombines TRBV12-3 or TRBV12-4 with TRBJ1-5; TRBD1 matches at 7 bases. The CDR3 has 15 amino acids. With 6 bases clipped from V and 0 bases from J, the junction kept 5 bases outside the gene matches. CDR3 bases: TGTGCCAGCAGGCGGACAGGTGGTAGCAATCAGCCCCAGCATTTT. This sequence encodes CASRRTGGSNQPQHF.

This clonotype occurred many times. The chain joins TRBV27 to TRBJ1-2; 9 bases are a match to TRBD1. The V gene's germline CDR1 is MNHEY and CDR2 SMNVEV (reference sequence). This CDR3 region has 14 residues. V was pared by 2 bases and J by 13 bases, with 11 bases of the junction left unmatched. CDR3 residues: CASSLIGGQGQFTF. The CDR3 region has the DNA TGTGCCAGCAGTTTAATCGGGGGACAGGGACAGTTCACCTTC.

This clonotype was counted only a few times. V is TRBV30 and J is TRBJ1-2; 11 nucleotides agree with TRBD1. CDR1 is GTSNPN, CDR2 SVGIG, per germline (reference sequence). The CDR3 is made up of 14 amino acids. Trimming at V came to 4 bases and at J to 8 bases, leaving 9 bases not matched to a gene. In DNA form, the CDR3 reads TGTGCCTGGACTCCGGACAGGGGGCTTGAGGGCTACACCTTC. Translation: CAWTPDRGLEGYTF.

This clonotype occurred a few times. J is TRBJ1-2 and V is TRBV9; 9 nucleotides agree with TRBD1. Germline loops: CDR1 SGDLS, CDR2 YYNGEE. The CDR3 is 15 amino acids. V lost 5 bases and J lost 5; bases outside the gene matches: 10. CDR3 bases: TGTGCCAGCAGTAGAACAGGGGGCCCAAAATATGGCTACACCTTC. Translating gives CASSRTGGPKYGYTF.

There are many counts of this clonotype. The chain links TRBV9 to TRBJ2-7; TRBD1 is a possible D gene (5 bases). Trimming removed 3 bases at V and 5 bases at J, with 9 bases between. Per the germline V gene, CDR1 is SGDLS and CDR2 is YYNGEE. The CDR3 totals 12 residues. CDR3 protein: CASSADSNEQYF. The CDR3 coding sequence is TGTGCCAGCAGCGCAGACAGCAACGAGCAGTACTTC.